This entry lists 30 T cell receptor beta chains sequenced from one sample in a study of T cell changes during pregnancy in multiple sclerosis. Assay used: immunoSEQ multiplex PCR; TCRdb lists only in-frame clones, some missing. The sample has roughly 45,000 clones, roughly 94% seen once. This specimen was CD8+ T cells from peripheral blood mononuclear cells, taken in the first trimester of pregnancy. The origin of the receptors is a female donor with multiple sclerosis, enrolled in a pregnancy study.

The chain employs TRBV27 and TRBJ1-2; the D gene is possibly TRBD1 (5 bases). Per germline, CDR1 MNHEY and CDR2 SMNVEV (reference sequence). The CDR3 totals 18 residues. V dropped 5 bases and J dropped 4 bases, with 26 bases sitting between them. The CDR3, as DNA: TGTGCCAGCAGTCCGCCCCCCCAATACTCCCAGGGCATCTATGGCTACACCTTC. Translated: CASSPPPQYSQGIYGYTF.

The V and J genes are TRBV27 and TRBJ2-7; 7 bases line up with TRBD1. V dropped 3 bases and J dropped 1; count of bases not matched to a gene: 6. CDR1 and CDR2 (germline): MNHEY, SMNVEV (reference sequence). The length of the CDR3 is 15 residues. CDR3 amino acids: CASSFLDRASYEQYF. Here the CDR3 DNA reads TGTGCCAGCAGTTTCCTCGACAGGGCTTCCTACGAGCAGTACTTC.

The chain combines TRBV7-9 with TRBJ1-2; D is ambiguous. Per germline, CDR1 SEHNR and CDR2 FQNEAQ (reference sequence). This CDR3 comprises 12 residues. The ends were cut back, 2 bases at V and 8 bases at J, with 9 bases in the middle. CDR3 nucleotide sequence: TGTGCCAGCAGCTTATCACAGACCGGCTACACCTTC. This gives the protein CASSLSQTGYTF.

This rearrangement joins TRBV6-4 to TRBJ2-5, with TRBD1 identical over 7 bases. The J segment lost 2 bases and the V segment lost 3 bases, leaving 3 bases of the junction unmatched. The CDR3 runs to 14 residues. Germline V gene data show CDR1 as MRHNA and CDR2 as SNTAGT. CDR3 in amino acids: CASSERGQQETQYF. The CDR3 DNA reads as TGTGCCAGCAGTGAAAGGGGACAGCAAGAGACCCAGTACTTC.

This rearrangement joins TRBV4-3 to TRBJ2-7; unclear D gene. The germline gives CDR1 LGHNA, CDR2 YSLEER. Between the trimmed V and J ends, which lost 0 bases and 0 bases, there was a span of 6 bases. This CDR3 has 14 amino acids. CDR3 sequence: CASSQEHSSYEQYF. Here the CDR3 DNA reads TGCGCCAGCAGCCAAGAGCACAGCTCCTACGAGCAGTACTTC.

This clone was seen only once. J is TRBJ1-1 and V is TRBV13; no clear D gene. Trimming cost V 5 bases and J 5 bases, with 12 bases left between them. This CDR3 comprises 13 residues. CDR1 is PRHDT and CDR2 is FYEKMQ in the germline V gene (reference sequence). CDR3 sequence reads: CASSRTGWTEAFF. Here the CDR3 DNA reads TGTGCCAGCAGCCGCACTGGTTGGACTGAAGCTTTCTTT.

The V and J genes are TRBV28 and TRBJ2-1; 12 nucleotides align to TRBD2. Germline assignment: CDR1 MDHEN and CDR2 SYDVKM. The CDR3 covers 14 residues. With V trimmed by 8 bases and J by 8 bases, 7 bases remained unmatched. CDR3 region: CASYGTSGWDEQFF. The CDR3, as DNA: TGTGCCAGCTACGGGACTAGCGGGTGGGATGAGCAGTTCTTC.

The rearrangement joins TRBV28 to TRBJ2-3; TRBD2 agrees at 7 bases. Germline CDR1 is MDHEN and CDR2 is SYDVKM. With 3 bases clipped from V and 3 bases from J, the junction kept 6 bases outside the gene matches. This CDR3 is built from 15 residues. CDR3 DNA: TGTGCCAGCAGTTTTCGGGCTAGCGGTACAGATACGCAGTATTTT. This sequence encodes CASSFRASGTDTQYF.

CDR3 in amino acids: CATSGGYNEQFF. The CDR3 DNA sequence: TGTGCCACTTCCGGGGGATACAATGAGCAGTTCTTC. This rearrangement joins TRBV11-2 to TRBJ2-1; possible D gene TRBD2, 6 bases. Germline V gene lookup returns CDR1 SGHAT and CDR2 FQNNGV. This CDR3 has 12 amino acids. Trimming cost V 10 bases and J 4 bases, with 11 bases left between them.

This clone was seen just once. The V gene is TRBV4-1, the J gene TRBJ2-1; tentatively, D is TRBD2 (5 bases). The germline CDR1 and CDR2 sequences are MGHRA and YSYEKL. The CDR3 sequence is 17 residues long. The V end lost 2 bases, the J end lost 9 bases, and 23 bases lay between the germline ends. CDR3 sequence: CASSQLFPVLGHIEQFF. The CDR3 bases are TGCGCCAGCAGCCAATTGTTCCCAGTACTAGGGCACATTGAGCAGTTCTTC.

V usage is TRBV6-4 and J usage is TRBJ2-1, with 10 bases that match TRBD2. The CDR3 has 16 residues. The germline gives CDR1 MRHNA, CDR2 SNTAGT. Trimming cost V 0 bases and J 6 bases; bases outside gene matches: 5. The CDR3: CASSDSAGGYTNEQFF. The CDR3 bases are TGTGCCAGCAGTGACTCAGCGGGAGGGTACACCAATGAGCAGTTCTTC.

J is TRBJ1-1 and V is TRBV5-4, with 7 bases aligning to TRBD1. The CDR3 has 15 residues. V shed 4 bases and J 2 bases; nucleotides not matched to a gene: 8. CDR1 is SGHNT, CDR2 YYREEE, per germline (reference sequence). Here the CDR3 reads CASSPYRGLNTEAFF. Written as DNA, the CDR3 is TGTGCCAGCAGCCCGTACAGGGGACTTAACACTGAAGCTTTCTTT.

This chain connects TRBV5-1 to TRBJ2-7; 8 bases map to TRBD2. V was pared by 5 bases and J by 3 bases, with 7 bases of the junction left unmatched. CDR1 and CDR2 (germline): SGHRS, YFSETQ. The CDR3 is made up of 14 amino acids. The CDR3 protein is CASRGAGALYEQYF. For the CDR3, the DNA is TGCGCCAGCAGAGGAGCGGGAGCGCTCTACGAGCAGTACTTC.

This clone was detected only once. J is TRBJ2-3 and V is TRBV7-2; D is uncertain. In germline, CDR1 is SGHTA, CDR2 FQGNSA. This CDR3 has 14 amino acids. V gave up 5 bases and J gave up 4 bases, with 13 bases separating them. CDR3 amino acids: CASSPIPRPDTQYF. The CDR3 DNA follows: TGTGCCAGCAGCCCGATCCCTAGACCAGATACGCAGTATTTT. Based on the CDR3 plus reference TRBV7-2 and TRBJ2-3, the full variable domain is GAGVSQSPSNKVTEKGKDVELRCDPISGHTALYWYRQSLGQGLEFLIYFQGNSAPDKSGLPSDRFSAERTGGSVSTLTIQRTQQEDSAVYLCASSPIPRPDTQYFGPGTRLTVL.

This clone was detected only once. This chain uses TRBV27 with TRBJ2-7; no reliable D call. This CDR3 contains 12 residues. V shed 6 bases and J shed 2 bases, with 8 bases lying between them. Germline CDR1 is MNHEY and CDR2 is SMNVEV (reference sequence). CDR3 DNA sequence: TGTGCCAGCAGCTCAGTTCCCTACGAGCAGTACTTC. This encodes CASSSVPYEQYF.

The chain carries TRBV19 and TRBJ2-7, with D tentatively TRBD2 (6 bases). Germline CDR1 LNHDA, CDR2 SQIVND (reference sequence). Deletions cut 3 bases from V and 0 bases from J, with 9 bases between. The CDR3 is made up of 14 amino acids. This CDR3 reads CASSMRDSSYEQYF. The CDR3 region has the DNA TGTGCCAGTAGTATGCGGGATAGCTCCTACGAGCAGTACTTC. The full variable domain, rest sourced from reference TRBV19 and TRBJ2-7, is DGGITQSPKYLFRKEGQNVTLSCEQNLNHDAMYWYRQDPGQGLRLIYYSQIVNDFQKGDIAEGYSVSREKKESFPLTVTSAQKNPTAFYLCASSMRDSSYEQYFGPGTRLTVT.

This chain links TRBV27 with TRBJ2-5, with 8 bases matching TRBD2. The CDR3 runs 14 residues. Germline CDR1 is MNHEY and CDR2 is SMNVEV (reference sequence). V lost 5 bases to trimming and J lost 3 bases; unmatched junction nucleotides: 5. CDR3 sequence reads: CASSRSGNKETQYF. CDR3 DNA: TGTGCCAGCAGTCGTAGCGGGAACAAAGAGACCCAGTACTTC.

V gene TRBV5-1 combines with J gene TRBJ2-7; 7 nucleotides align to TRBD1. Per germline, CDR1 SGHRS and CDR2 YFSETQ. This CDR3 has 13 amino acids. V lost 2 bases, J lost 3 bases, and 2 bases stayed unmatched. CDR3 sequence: CASSFAGGYEQYF. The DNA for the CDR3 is TGCGCCAGCAGCTTCGCAGGGGGCTACGAGCAGTACTTC.

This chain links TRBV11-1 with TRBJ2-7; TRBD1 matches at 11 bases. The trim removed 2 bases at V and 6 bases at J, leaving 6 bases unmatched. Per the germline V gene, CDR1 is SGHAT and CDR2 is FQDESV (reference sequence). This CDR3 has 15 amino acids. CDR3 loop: CASSLTGQGAVEQYF. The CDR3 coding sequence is TGTGCCAGCAGCTTAACAGGACAGGGGGCCGTCGAGCAGTACTTC.

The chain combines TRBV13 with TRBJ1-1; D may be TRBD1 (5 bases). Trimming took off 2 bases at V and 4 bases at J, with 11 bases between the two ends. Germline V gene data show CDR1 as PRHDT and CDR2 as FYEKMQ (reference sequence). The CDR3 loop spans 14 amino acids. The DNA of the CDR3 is TGTGCCAGCAGCTTACAGGCAGGGATCACTGAAGCTTTCTTT. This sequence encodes CASSLQAGITEAFF. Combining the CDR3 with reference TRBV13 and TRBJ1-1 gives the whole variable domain AAGVIQSPRHLIKEKRETATLKCYPIPRHDTVYWYQQGPGQDPQFLISFYEKMQSDKGSIPDRFSAQQFSDYHSELNMSSLELGDSALYFCASSLQAGITEAFFGQGTRLTVV.

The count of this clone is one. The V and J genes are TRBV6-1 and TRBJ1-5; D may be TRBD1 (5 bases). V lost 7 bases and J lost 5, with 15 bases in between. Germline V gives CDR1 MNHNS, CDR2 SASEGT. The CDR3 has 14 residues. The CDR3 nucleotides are TGTGCCAGCAAATCTAGGGGTAAAGATCAGCCCCAGCATTTT. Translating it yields CASKSRGKDQPQHF.

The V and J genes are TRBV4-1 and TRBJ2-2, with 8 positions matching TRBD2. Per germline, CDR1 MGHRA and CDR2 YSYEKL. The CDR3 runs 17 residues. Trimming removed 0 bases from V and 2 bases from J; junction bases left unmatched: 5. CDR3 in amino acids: CASSQDISGTNTGELFF. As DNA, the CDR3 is TGCGCCAGCAGCCAAGATATTAGCGGGACCAACACCGGGGAGCTGTTTTTT.

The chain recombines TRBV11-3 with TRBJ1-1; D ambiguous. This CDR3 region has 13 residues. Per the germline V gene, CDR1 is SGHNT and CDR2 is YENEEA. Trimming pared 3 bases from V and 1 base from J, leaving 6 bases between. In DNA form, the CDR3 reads TGTGCCAGCAGCTTTTCCTCGAACACTGAAGCTTTCTTT. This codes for CASSFSSNTEAFF. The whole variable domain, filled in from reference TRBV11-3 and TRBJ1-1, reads EAGVVQSPRYKIIEKKQPVAFWCNPISGHNTLYWYLQNLGQGPELLIRYENEEAVDDSQLPKDRFSAERLKGVDSTLKIQPAELGDSAVYLCASSFSSNTEAFFGQGTRLTVV.

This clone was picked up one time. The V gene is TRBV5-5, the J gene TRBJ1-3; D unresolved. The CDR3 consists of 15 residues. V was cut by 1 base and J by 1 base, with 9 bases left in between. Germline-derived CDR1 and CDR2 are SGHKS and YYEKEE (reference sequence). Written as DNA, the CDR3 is TGTGCCAGCAGCTTGACACCTTTTTCTGGAAACACCATATATTTT. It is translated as CASSLTPFSGNTIYF.

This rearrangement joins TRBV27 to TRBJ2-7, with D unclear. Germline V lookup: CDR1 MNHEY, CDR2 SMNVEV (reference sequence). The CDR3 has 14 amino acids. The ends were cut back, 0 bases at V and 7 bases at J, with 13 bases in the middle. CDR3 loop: CASSLSGRSKEQYF. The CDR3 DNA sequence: TGTGCCAGCAGTTTATCGGGCAGGTCGAAAGAGCAGTACTTC.

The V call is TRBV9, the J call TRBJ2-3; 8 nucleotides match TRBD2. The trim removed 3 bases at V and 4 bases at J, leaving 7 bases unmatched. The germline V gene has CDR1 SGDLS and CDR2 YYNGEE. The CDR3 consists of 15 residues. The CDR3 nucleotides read TGTGCCAGCAGCGCCGCTAGCGGGTCTGCAGATACGCAGTATTTT. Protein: CASSAASGSADTQYF.

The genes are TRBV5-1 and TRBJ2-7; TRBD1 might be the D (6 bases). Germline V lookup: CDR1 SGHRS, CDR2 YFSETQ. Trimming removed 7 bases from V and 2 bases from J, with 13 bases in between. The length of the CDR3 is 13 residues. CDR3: CASGGGPTYEQYF. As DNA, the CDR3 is TGCGCCAGCGGGGGCGGGCCCACCTACGAGCAGTACTTC.

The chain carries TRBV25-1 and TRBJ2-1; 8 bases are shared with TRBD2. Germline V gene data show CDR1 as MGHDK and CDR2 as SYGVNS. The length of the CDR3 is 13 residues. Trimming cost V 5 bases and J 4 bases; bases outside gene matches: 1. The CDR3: CASSRGGYNEQFF. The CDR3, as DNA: TGTGCCAGCAGTCGCGGGGGGTACAATGAGCAGTTCTTC.

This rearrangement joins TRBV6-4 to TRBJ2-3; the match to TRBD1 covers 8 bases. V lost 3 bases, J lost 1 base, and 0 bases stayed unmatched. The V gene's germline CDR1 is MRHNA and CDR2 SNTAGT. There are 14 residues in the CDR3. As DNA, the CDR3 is TGTGCCAGCAGTGAGACAGGGGGCACAGATACGCAGTATTTT. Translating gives CASSETGGTDTQYF.

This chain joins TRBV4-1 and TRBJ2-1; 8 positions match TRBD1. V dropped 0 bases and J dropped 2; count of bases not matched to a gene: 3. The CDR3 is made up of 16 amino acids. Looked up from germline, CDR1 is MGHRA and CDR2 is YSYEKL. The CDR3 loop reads CASSQDRDRTYNEQFF. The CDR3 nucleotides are TGCGCCAGCAGCCAAGACCGGGACAGGACCTACAATGAGCAGTTCTTC.